The T cell receptor beta chain described here comes from a study of T-cell reconstitution after alpha-beta-depleted transplantation in children. Study-level findings and limits: One year post-transplant, T-cell counts and diversity were largely derived from T cells produced anew. Reportedly, roughly two months post-transplant, alpha-beta T cells arose from several hundred expanded graft clones.

In germline, CDR1 is SQVTM, CDR2 ANQGSEA. The CDR3 has 12 amino acids. The V and J ends lost 4 bases and 2 bases respectively, with 9 bases between them. Library preparation (for TCRbeta) was performed with unique molecular identifiers. Each CDR3 protein is one row after TCRdb ran MiXCR on the PCR reads. Altogether 45,000 to 70,000 distinct CDR3 sequences are present, approximately 43% being singletons, with the ten largest covering 98%. This clonotype was picked up a small number of times. Its antigen is still unknown. This specimen was PBMCs, mostly from graft donor cells, taken 360 days after TCRalphabeta/CD19-depleted stem cell transplant. The V and J genes are TRBV29-1 and TRBJ2-7; D gene unclear. The clonotype originates from a male patient under 18 who had a stem cell transplant for acute lymphoblastic leukemia, so the T cells may come from the graft donor. DNA for the CDR3: TGCAGCGTTGTGGATGGGACCTACGAGCAGTACTTC. Residues: CSVVDGTYEQYF.